This T cell receptor beta chain emerged from a study of PD-L1 blockade in urothelial cancer (dated by TCRdb to about 2017). Study-wide context: All patients started therapy in the mid-2010s and received atezolizumab 1,200 mg intravenously every 3 weeks. Whole exome sequencing and RNA sequencing of pretreatment tumors were performed alongside TCR sequencing in the same patients. Under 30 patients had pretreatment blood TCR-seq, about 25 had at least one posttreatment blood collection, and about 25 had tumor TCR-seq. About nine tenths of the roughly 29 patients were males with bladder-origin urothelial cancer, and about 65% of the roughly 30 reported a prior smoking history. Blood samples yielded a median of around 140,000 T cells and tens of thousands of unique TCRs, with median clonality around 0.084. Pretreatment tumor samples and matched peripheral blood, collected serially before and after atezolizumab treatment, underwent TCR sequencing. Blood samples were analyzed 3 weeks after the start of treatment (second dose) and 6 weeks after the start of treatment. Patients had an ECOG performance status of 0 or 1 and had received between 0 and 3 prior chemotherapy regimens. Durable clinical benefit was achieved by nine patients but not by the remaining 20. Durable clinical benefit was defined as a progression-free survival longer than 6 months, and TCR features were additionally tested against progression-free survival and overall survival. Somatic, immune and clinical correlates of response to PD-L1 blockade with atezolizumab in urothelial cancer were the focus of an exploratory multi-omic analysis. Here is what the overall study found, with its caveats: Improved progression-free and overall survival was associated with having pretreatment peripheral blood TCR clonality below the median. Because the sample size was small (n of about 29) and many exploratory analyses were performed, the results are intended to be hypothesis-generating. Greater expansion of tumor-associated TCR clones in peripheral blood 3 weeks after the start of treatment was observed in patients with durable benefit (n of about 20, p = 0.022).

The sample's time point, from its label and the paper: peripheral blood 6 weeks after treatment start. A cohort of 30 or so patients with locally advanced or metastatic urothelial carcinoma, treated at Memorial Sloan Kettering on a trial protocol, was included. Peripheral blood mononuclear cells were collected from each patient pretreatment and during treatment, giving between 1 and 8 total time points per patient. The Qiagen DNeasy Blood extraction kit was used to purify genomic DNA from total PBMCs and from tumor samples. PBMCs were collected pretreatment and during treatment, and were isolated and stored as previously described. With respect to this clone: This clone's antigen is unknown. No much larger clone is present one base from it, and per-base qualities are unavailable.

The V and J ends are trimmed by 5 bases and 6 bases, leaving 9 bases between them. CDR1 SGHTA and CDR2 FQGTGA are derived from the germline V gene. The CDR3 covers 12 residues, taking in both the cysteine and the phenylalanine. CDR3 DNA is the only sequence kept; it has 36 bases, read in frame from the first base. Synthetic TCR analog templates were spiked into each PCR so that absolute template abundance could be estimated from read counts. TCRbeta CDR3 regions were amplified from genomic DNA with bias-controlled V and J gene primers using the immunoSEQ assay. Sequencing of rearranged TCRbeta segments was performed at approximately 20X coverage. Per the original workflow: Clustering was used to correct sequencing errors, and CDR3s were annotated against IMGT so that V, D and J genes could be assigned. Downstream analyses used only productive TCRbeta rearrangements, leaving out any out-of-frame or stop-codon sequences. Clonality was calculated as one minus the Shannon entropy normalized by the log of the number of unique productive sequences. Fisher's exact test with Benjamini-Hochberg correction, using a cutoff of adjusted p below 0.01, was how clones that differed between time points or between blood and tumor were identified. TCRdb took this table from immuneACCESS and kept in-frame rearrangements with V and J called. Such tables lack part of the clones; where checked against another copy, unresolved V genes explain under half of the gap, and the rest is unexplained. V, J and clone size derive from that table, while D and trimming were established from the DNA sequence. This sample comprises 95,000 to 150,000 clones, around 88% of them detected only once. Roughly 2.4% of the sample rests with the top ten.

Here the sequenced sample was PBMCs, taken around atezolizumab (anti-PD-L1) treatment. This TCR was sampled from a man aged 50 to 60 with urothelial cancer. The sequence joins TRBV7-3 to TRBJ2-3, with the D gene too uncertain to name. For the CDR3, the sequence is CASSAPRDTQYF. The DNA sequence is as follows: TGTGCCAGCAGCGCTCCTAGGGATACGCAGTATTTT.